This TCR beta chain was obtained from a study of human T cells and chemical hapten exposure. Study-level information: Patients received weekly diphenylcyclopropenone doses to the scalp throughout the approximately 26-week study.

The library tagged individual cDNA molecules with unique molecular identifiers. Original methodology: Counts of TCRs in each sample centred on a median of about 96,000 and extended from about 24,000 to 680,000. TCRdb called the RACE reads again in MiXCR, with one record for every CDR3 protein. Clone size and V and J calls follow TCRdb, not the original study. This sample has approximately 52,000 distinct CDR3 sequences; 9.4% occur once, and the top ten carry 11% to 15%. The time point denotes: pre-sensitization, week 0. Treatment: therapeutic diphenylcyclopropenone sensitization with weekly scalp DPC. There are many counts of this clonotype. V was pared by 0 bases and J by 6 bases, with 13 bases of the junction left unmatched. This CDR3 spans 17 amino acids. Germline V lookup: CDR1 DFQATT, CDR2 SNEGSKA (reference sequence).

The origin of this receptor is a woman aged 40 to 55 with alopecia areata. Some clones in this sample may be carry-over from other donors' samples. Sequencing used whole blood, obtained in connection with sensitization to the hapten diphenylcyclopropenone (DPC). This sequence joins TRBV20-1 and TRBJ2-7; 11 bases are shared with TRBD2. CDR3 sequence reads: CSARDPLAGDHSGEQYF. CDR3 sequence (DNA): TGCAGTGCTAGAGATCCACTAGCGGGGGACCACTCCGGCGAGCAGTACTTC.